The entry that follows covers one TCR beta chain sequence. In the authors' methods: Nucleated cell number was recorded as an estimate derived from reference gene primer amplification. This table comes from immunoSEQ multiplex PCR, and its TCRdb copy is limited to in-frame clones, with some not included. V and J calls and clone size are those listed in that table; D and trimming were worked out from the DNA. This repertoire shows roughly 100,000 clones, just under 85% found once; its top ten account for 2.5% to 3.5%. The germline V gene encodes CDR1 LGHNA and CDR2 YNFKEQ. The CDR3 runs 17 residues. V lost 2 bases to trimming and J lost 6 bases; unmatched junction nucleotides: 10. This sample was taken from a study of blood T cell repertoires in COVID-19. Study background: Collection of acute and convalescent COVID-19 samples took place in the United States, Italy and Spain. Sources were T cells, B-cell-depleted T cells, or PBMCs; the material itself was cDNA or gDNA.

The V gene is TRBV4-2, the J gene TRBJ2-3; 11 positions match TRBD1. The sample taken for sequencing was peripheral blood. This clonotype was sampled from an elderly woman with active or convalescent COVID-19. The CDR3 bases are TGTGCCAGCAGCCAACGCGCCGGACAGGGGGCGGTGGATACGCAGTATTTT. Its translation is CASSQRAGQGAVDTQYF.